This TCR beta chain stems from a study of blood T cell repertoires in COVID-19. V shed 0 bases and J 3 bases; nucleotides not matched to a gene: 8. The length of the CDR3 is 16 residues. Germline V gene data show CDR1 as LGHNA and CDR2 as YSLEER. Clinical history reported by participants formed the basis on which cohorts were assigned. Libraries were prepared by immunoSEQ multiplex PCR; TCRdb keeps only in-frame clonotypes and omits some of them. The table includes 380,000 or so clones, roughly 90% detected once. Input material: PBMCs or T cells enriched from blood (not recorded which). The TCR comes from a woman aged 25-40 years with acute COVID-19. The chain couples TRBV4-3 to TRBJ2-7; 7 positions agree with TRBD2. CDR3 loop: CASSQEWGGTGYEQYF. The CDR3, as DNA: TGCGCCAGCAGCCAAGAATGGGGAGGGACTGGCTACGAGCAGTACTTC.